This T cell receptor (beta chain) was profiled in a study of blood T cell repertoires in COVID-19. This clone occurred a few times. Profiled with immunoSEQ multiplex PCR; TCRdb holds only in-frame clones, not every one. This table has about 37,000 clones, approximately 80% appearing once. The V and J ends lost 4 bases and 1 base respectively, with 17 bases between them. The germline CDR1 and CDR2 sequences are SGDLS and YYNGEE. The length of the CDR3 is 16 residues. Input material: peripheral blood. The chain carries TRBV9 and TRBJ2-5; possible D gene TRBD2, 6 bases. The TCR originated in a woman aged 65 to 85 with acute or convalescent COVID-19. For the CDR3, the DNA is TGTGCCAGCAGCCCTTACGTAGCGGACCTCCAAGAGACCCAGTACTTC. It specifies CASSPYVADLQETQYF.